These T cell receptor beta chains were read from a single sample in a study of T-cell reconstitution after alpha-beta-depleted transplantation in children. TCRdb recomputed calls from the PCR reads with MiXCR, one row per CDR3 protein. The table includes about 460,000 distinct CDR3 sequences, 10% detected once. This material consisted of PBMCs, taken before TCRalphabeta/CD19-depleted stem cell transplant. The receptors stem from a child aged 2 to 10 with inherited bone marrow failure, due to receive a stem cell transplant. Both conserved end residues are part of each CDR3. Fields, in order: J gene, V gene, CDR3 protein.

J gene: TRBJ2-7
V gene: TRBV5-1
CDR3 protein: CASSPRPPGHYEQYF

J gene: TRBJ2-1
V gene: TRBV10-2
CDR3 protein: CASNPRISGSGSYNEQFF

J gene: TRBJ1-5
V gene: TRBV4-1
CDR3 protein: CASSLSESSFGNQPQHF

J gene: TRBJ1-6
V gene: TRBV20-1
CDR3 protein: CSAVRGSPLHF

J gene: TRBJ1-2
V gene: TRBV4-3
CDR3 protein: CASSQAPGGSFYGYTF

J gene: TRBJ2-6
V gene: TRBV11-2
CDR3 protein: CASSLLGLPSGANVLTF

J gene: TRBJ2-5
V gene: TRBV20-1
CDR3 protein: CSATGDELETQYF

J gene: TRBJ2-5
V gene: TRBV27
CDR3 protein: CASSSILAAQETQYF

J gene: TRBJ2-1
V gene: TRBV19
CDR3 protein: CASSWTPPLYNEQFF

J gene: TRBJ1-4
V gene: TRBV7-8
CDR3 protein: CASSHTVATNEKLFF

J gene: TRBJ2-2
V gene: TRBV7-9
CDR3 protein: CASSLGQANTGELFF

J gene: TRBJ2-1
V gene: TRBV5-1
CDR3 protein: CASSSGFNEQFF

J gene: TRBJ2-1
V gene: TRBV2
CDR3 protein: CASSFGLAGGASSYNEQFF

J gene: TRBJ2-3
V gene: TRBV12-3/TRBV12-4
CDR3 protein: CASSPVTSGPTDTQYF

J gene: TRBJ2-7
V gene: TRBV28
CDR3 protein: CASSYTTSGRYEQYF

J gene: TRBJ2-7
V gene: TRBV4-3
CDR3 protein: CASSQVGFNEQYF